These 5 T cell receptor beta chains originate from one sample sequenced in a study of graft-versus-host responses after intestinal transplantation. Clones were sequenced by immunoSEQ multiplex PCR, and TCRdb holds only the in-frame ones, with some missing. The data show about 90,000 clones, over 85% seen once. The antigens of these receptors remain unknown. Sequenced here: unstimulated CD4+ T cells sorted from spleen or lymph node cells, sampled before intestinal transplant. The receptors originated from a human donor who received an intestinal transplant.

This clone was found a few times. The chain couples TRBV19 to TRBJ1-1; the D gene is possibly TRBD1 (5 bases). CDR3 length: 13 residues. Germline-derived CDR1 and CDR2 are LNHDA and SQIVND (reference sequence). Between the trimmed V and J ends, which lost 10 bases and 0 bases, there was a span of 12 bases. CDR3 nucleotide sequence: TGTGCCACTAGCGGCAGGGTGAACACTGAAGCTTTCTTT. Protein sequence: CATSGRVNTEAFF.

This clone has a handful of counts. This chain links TRBV6-5 with TRBJ1-2; D call uncertain. The length of the CDR3 is 12 residues. V was pared by 6 bases and J by 3 bases, with 8 bases between. The V gene's germline CDR1 is MNHEY and CDR2 SVGAGI. CDR3 coding DNA: TGTGCCAGCAGGAGGTCCGACTATGGCTACACCTTC. Its protein product is CASRRSDYGYTF.

The chain combines TRBV5-1 with TRBJ2-3; 7 bases match TRBD1. The CDR3 extends over 15 amino acids. CDR1 is SGHRS, CDR2 YFSETQ, per germline. V was clipped by 0 bases and J by 4 bases; unmatched bases: 5. The CDR3 DNA is TGCGCCAGCAGCTTGGTGACAGGGAGCGCAGATACGCAGTATTTT. Encoded protein: CASSLVTGSADTQYF.

This chain joins TRBV10-3 and TRBJ2-7, with D unclear. V lost 4 bases, J lost 3 bases, and 10 bases lay in between. The CDR3 is 13 residues long. Germline CDR1 is ENHRY and CDR2 is SYGVKD. CDR3 residues: CAISANTLYEQYF. CDR3 DNA sequence: TGTGCCATCAGTGCCAACACACTCTACGAGCAGTACTTC.

This chain joins TRBV28 and TRBJ2-1; 10 positions agree with TRBD2. The CDR3 runs to 17 residues. Germline lookup yields CDR1 MDHEN and CDR2 SYDVKM. V was pared by 1 base and J by 0 bases, with 3 bases of the junction left unmatched. CDR3 nucleotides: TGTGCCAGCAGTTTATATCCTAGCGGGAGCTCCTACAATGAGCAGTTCTTC. Protein: CASSLYPSGSSYNEQFF.